A single sample is the source of the 10 T cell receptor beta chains below, sequenced in a study of blood T cell repertoires in COVID-19. Generated by immunoSEQ multiplex PCR, the TCRdb table keeps only in-frame clones and is missing some. The sample carries about 150,000 clones, 85% to 90% recorded once. Input material: peripheral blood. These TCRs come from a woman older than 75 with COVID-19, enrolled during active disease.

V is TRBV28 and J is TRBJ2-7; D perhaps matches TRBD2 (6 bases). CDR1 is MDHEN, CDR2 SYDVKM, per germline. Trimming stripped 1 base from V and 3 bases from J, with 16 bases between. This CDR3 contains 16 residues. CDR3 DNA sequence: TGTGCCAGCAGTTTATACCTATCGGGACTGAACTACGAGCAGTACTTC. Its protein is CASSLYLSGLNYEQYF.

The chain joins TRBV27 to TRBJ2-1; TRBD1 matches at 7 bases. Germline V lookup: CDR1 MNHEY, CDR2 SMNVEV (reference sequence). With 7 bases clipped from V and 6 bases from J, the junction kept 6 bases outside the gene matches. The length of the CDR3 is 13 residues. This chain's CDR3 is CASTPSGGNEQFF. The CDR3 coding sequence is TGTGCCAGCACCCCGTCAGGGGGCAATGAGCAGTTCTTC.

This rearrangement joins TRBV7-3 to TRBJ1-2; maybe TRBD1 (6 bases). Per the germline V gene, CDR1 is SGHTA and CDR2 is FQGTGA. CDR3 length: 14 residues. Trimming left V 6 bases short and J 4 bases short, with 15 bases between. This chain's CDR3 is CASSPAGASYGYTF. As DNA, the CDR3 is TGTGCCAGCAGTCCGGCGGGGGCGAGCTATGGCTACACCTTC.

This chain uses TRBV5-4 with TRBJ2-2; 10 bases line up with TRBD1. V gave up 4 bases and J gave up 4 bases; unmatched junction bases: 4. Germline lookup yields CDR1 SGHNT and CDR2 YYREEE (reference sequence). The CDR3 is 15 residues long. The CDR3: CASSGDRGPTGELFF. CDR3 DNA sequence: TGTGCCAGCAGCGGCGACAGGGGGCCCACCGGGGAGCTGTTTTTT. The whole variable domain, filled in from reference TRBV5-4 and TRBJ2-2, reads ETGVTQSPTHLIKTRGQQVTLRCSSQSGHNTVSWYQQALGQGPQFIFQYYREEENGRGNFPPRFSGLQFPNYSSELNVNALELDDSALYLCASSGDRGPTGELFFGEGSRLTVL.

This chain joins TRBV6-5 and TRBJ2-1; 13 positions agree with TRBD2. Germline V gene sequence: CDR1 MNHEY, CDR2 SVGAGI. The CDR3 is made up of 15 amino acids. Losses at the gene ends were 6 bases for V and 7 bases for J; bases not matched to a gene: 6. The DNA for the CDR3 is TGTGCCAGCAGGCCCGGGACTAGCGGGATTAATGAGCAGTTCTTC. Protein: CASRPGTSGINEQFF.

The V and J genes are TRBV4-2 and TRBJ1-4; 8 bases fit TRBD1. Trimming removed 0 bases from V and 7 bases from J; junction bases left unmatched: 10. Per the germline V gene, CDR1 is LGHNA and CDR2 is YNFKEQ. This CDR3 comprises 17 residues. This CDR3 is CASSQDLTGVLSEKLFF. CDR3 nucleotide sequence: TGTGCCAGCAGCCAAGATTTGACAGGGGTATTAAGTGAAAAACTGTTTTTT.

To note about this clone: A much larger clone differs by one base, so this may be a read error. This chain joins TRBV4-1 and TRBJ2-7; 8 nucleotides line up with TRBD2. The germline V gene encodes CDR1 MGHRA and CDR2 YSYEKL. The CDR3 runs to 17 residues. CDR3 nucleotides: TGCGCCAGCAGCCAAGATCGGTTCAGCGGGAGCTCCTGCGAGCAGTACTTC. Its translation is CASSQDRFSGSSCEQYF.

The chain carries TRBV3-1 (or the pseudogene TRBV3-2) and TRBJ2-5, with 7 bases aligning to TRBD2. The CDR3 has 15 residues. Germline V gene lookup returns CDR1 LGHDT and CDR2 YNNKEL (reference sequence). Trimming removed 0 bases from V and 5 bases from J; junction bases left unmatched: 6. CDR3 loop: CASSQEGREKETQYF. Written as DNA, the CDR3 is TGTGCCAGCAGCCAAGAAGGGCGGGAGAAGGAGACCCAGTACTTC.

This chain uses TRBV5-4 with TRBJ2-7, with 8 nucleotides matching TRBD2. The CDR3 loop spans 16 amino acids. Germline assignment: CDR1 SGHNT and CDR2 YYREEE (reference sequence). J lost 6 bases, V lost 0 bases, and 11 bases had no gene match. CDR3 in amino acids: CASSLDVGSGSGEQYF. For the CDR3, the DNA is TGTGCCAGCAGCTTGGACGTGGGGAGCGGGAGTGGCGAGCAGTACTTC.

The V call is TRBV12-3 or TRBV12-4, the J call TRBJ2-7; tentative D call: TRBD2 (6 bases). V gave up 6 bases and J gave up 2 bases, with 8 bases separating them. The CDR3 contains 12 residues. CDR3 sequence (DNA): TGTGCCAGCAGGGGAGGCGCCTACGAGCAGTACTTC. It yields the protein CASRGGAYEQYF.